This paragraph reports one TCR beta chain. The antigen remains unidentified. A multiplex PCR was run with 60 Vbeta primers and 13 Jbeta primers. Clones were read by immunoSEQ multiplex PCR, and TCRdb kept only the in-frame ones, dropping some. The sample's table shows 200,000 to 250,000 clones. This entry is derived from a study of cytomegalovirus exposure and HLA in healthy donors. Study conclusions and caveats: Upon later analysis, TCR association rates were observed to vary by HLA locus, being highest for DRB1 and lowest for HLA-C. A list of approximately 160 TCR beta chains associated with cytomegalovirus was given.

Germline V CDR1 and CDR2: MRHNA, SNTAGT. The CDR3 extends over 17 amino acids. With V trimmed by 5 bases and J by 0 bases, 9 bases remained unmatched. Sequencing was carried out using PBMCs. This TCR was sampled from a girl aged 2-9 years in good health and CMV-seropositive. V is TRBV6-4 and J is TRBJ2-1, with 8 bases matching TRBD1. CDR3 in amino acids: CASSRQGLGASYNEQFF. The CDR3 nucleotides read TGTGCCAGCAGTAGACAGGGGCTAGGAGCCTCCTACAATGAGCAGTTCTTC.